This T cell receptor beta chain stems from a study of T cells in Graves' hyperthyroidism and ophthalmopathy. In germline, CDR1 is MGHRA, CDR2 YSYEKL. The CDR3 runs to 15 residues. Trimming left V 1 base short and J 3 bases short, with 10 bases between. Amplified regions were TCR beta CDR3 sequences from RNA transcripts. First-round RT-PCR with HTBI primers amplified the TCR CDR3 region. MiXCR, run by TCRdb on the multiplex PCR reads, gives a single entry per CDR3 protein. The repertoire consists of approximately 590,000 distinct CDR3 sequences, with more than 15% occurring once and the leading ten covering approximately 7.4%. The study enrolled patients aged 18 to 65 with newly diagnosed hyperthyroidism of under 2 months' duration. Patients were excluded for uncontrolled infection, other autoimmune disease, pregnancy or lactation. PBMCs came from over 8.5 ml fresh peripheral blood. This clonotype was observed many times. Its antigen is not known.

Study-wide findings and caveats: The blood repertoire included most of the expanded thyroid clonotypes above 0.001.

Sequenced: blood. The rearrangement links TRBV4-1 to TRBJ2-1; TRBD2 might be the D (6 bases). This TCR came from a woman aged 25 to 39 with Graves' hyperthyroidism. The CDR3 sequence: CASSQARGYYNEQFF. CDR3 DNA sequence: TGCGCCAGCAGCCAAGCCCGGGGGTACTACAATGAGCAGTTCTTC.